This TCR beta chain comes out of a study of metastatic and nonmetastatic thyroid tumors. Study details: Blood and tumor or nodule tissue repertoires from malignant and benign thyroid patients were compared. Whole-study results and caveats: Significantly greater TCR beta diversity was reportedly found in malignant thyroid tumors than in benign nodules (in blood and tumor).

The CDR3 contains 18 residues. The trim removed 5 bases at V and 0 bases at J, leaving 12 bases unmatched. CDR1 and CDR2 (germline): DFQATT, SNEGSKA (reference sequence). This clone was recorded at least ten times. Its target is unknown. TCRdb used MiXCR to call clones anew from the PCR reads. This table holds roughly 65,000 clones, over 12% found once. Every patient was untreated before thyroid surgery. The V gene is TRBV20-1, the J gene TRBJ2-5, with TRBD2 matching 13 bases. The receptor was derived from a male donor with papillary thyroid cancer or a benign thyroid nodule (not recorded which). Some clones in this sample may be carry-over from other donors' samples. Sequences were obtained from blood. The CDR3 spells CSAPPTSGRTGYQETQYF. For the CDR3, the DNA is TGCAGTGCTCCTCCGACTAGCGGGAGGACCGGGTACCAAGAGACCCAGTACTTC.